Shown below are 16 T cell receptor beta chains from a single sample sequenced in a study of response to subunit inactivated influenza vaccine. MiXCR was run by TCRdb on the RT-PCR reads, yielding one entry per CDR3 protein. The sample records approximately 500,000 distinct CDR3 sequences, 13% being singletons. Sequences were derived from PBMCs from blood, sampled 40 to 50 days after vaccination. The receptors here all came from a man in his fifties or sixties who received an inactivated influenza vaccine.

This clonotype was found a few times. V is TRBV21-1 and J is TRBJ2-6. TRBV21-1 is termed a pseudogene. This CDR3 has 18 amino acids. CDR3 sequence: CASSKARAGSSGANVLTF. The CDR3 bases are TGTGCCAGCAGCAAAGCGAGAGCTGGGAGCTCTGGGGCCAACGTCCTGACTTTC.

This clonotype has only a few counts. The rearrangement uses TRBV7-7 and TRBJ2-1, with D possibly TRBD1 on 5 matching bases. Germline values: CDR1 SSHAT, CDR2 FNYEAQ (reference sequence). The CDR3 totals 13 residues. V was trimmed by 5 bases and J by 8 bases, leaving 13 bases between them. DNA of the CDR3: TGTGCCAGCAGCCTTACGAAGGGGCATGAGCAGTTCTTC. Translation: CASSLTKGHEQFF.

The table lists this clonotype with many counts. This chain joins TRBV3-1 and TRBJ2-6; D not certain. V was shortened by 0 bases and J by 0 bases, with 3 bases between the two germline ends. Germline CDR1 is LGHDT and CDR2 is YNNKEL (reference sequence). CDR3 length equals 15 residues. The CDR3 sequence is CASSQDTSGANVLTF. The CDR3 region has the DNA TGTGCCAGCAGCCAAGACACCTCTGGGGCCAACGTCCTGACTTTC.

The rearrangement joins TRBV4-2 to TRBJ2-7; D is perhaps TRBD1 (7 bases). The CDR3 has 14 amino acids. V shed 1 base and J shed 3 bases, with 10 bases lying between them. Germline loops: CDR1 LGHNA, CDR2 YNFKEQ. DNA for the CDR3: TGTGCCAGCAGCCAAGGCGGGACAGTCTACGAGCAGTACTTC. It specifies CASSQGGTVYEQYF.

This chain connects TRBV4-1 to TRBJ1-2; D perhaps matches TRBD1 (6 bases). Per germline, CDR1 MGHRA and CDR2 YSYEKL. The CDR3 runs 17 residues. Trimming pared 0 bases from V and 4 bases from J, leaving 18 bases between. CDR3 protein: CASSQEDGTFYSYGYTF. The CDR3 coding sequence is TGCGCCAGCAGCCAAGAGGATGGGACATTTTATAGCTATGGCTACACCTTC.

This clonotype was counted a few times. This sequence joins TRBV7-8 and TRBJ1-2, with D hard to call. The CDR3 is 16 residues long. The ends were cut back, 5 bases at V and 1 base at J, with 17 bases in the middle. In germline, CDR1 is SGHVS, CDR2 FQNEAQ. CDR3 region: CASSPRTAAFNYGYTF. The CDR3 bases are TGTGCCAGCAGCCCAAGGACGGCGGCATTTAACTATGGCTACACCTTC.

The table lists this clonotype with many counts. This chain links TRBV12-3 or TRBV12-4 with TRBJ2-1; TRBD2 might be the D (5 bases). Trimming removed 5 bases at V and 8 bases at J, with 13 bases between. The CDR3 consists of 13 residues. For the CDR3, the DNA is TGTGCCAGCAGTCCAGACTACCGCGATGAGCAGTTCTTC. Translating gives CASSPDYRDEQFF.

This clonotype was seen a handful of times. V is TRBV20-1 and J is TRBJ2-2, with 8 bases aligning to TRBD1. V dropped 5 bases and J dropped 2; count of bases not matched to a gene: 13. The CDR3 is 17 amino acids. CDR1 is DFQATT, CDR2 SNEGSKA, per germline (reference sequence). The CDR3 sequence: CSARGQGLRDNTGELFF. CDR3 in DNA: TGCAGTGCTCGCGGACAGGGTCTTAGGGATAACACCGGGGAGCTGTTTTTT.

In this sample, this clonotype turned up a few times. The CDR3 sequence is CASSLGGVGLTYEQYF. The CDR3 coding sequence is TGTGCCAGCAGCTTAGGGGGAGTGGGACTTACCTACGAGCAGTACTTC. The V gene is TRBV7-9, the J gene TRBJ2-7, with D possibly being TRBD2 (6 bases). The V gene's germline CDR1 is SEHNR and CDR2 FQNEAQ (reference sequence). Trimming removed 1 base at V and 2 bases at J, with 15 bases between. CDR3 size: 16 residues.

V is TRBV4-1 and J is TRBJ2-3; maybe TRBD2 (7 bases). The CDR3 spans 15 residues. In germline, CDR1 is MGHRA, CDR2 YSYEKL. V was trimmed by 4 bases and J by 2 bases, leaving 13 bases between them. DNA for the CDR3: TGCGCCAGCAGCCTTCTGGGGGGGCCCACAGATACGCAGTATTTT. Translation: CASSLLGGPTDTQYF.

This clonotype was recorded at least ten times. J is TRBJ1-4 and V is TRBV4-2; maybe TRBD1 (5 bases). Germline loops: CDR1 LGHNA, CDR2 YNFKEQ. The CDR3 runs 16 residues. Deletions cut 3 bases from V and 4 bases from J, with 15 bases between. For the CDR3, the DNA is TGTGCCAGCAGCCAGAAAGACGGGACGGGTAATGAAAAACTGTTTTTT. This gives the protein CASSQKDGTGNEKLFF.

V gene TRBV11-1 combines with J gene TRBJ2-1; TRBD1 aligns across 9 bases. V was clipped by 1 base and J by 5 bases; unmatched bases: 12. Germline CDR1 SGHAT, CDR2 FQDESV (reference sequence). The CDR3 extends over 18 amino acids. CDR3 protein: CASSLGGTGLLADNEQFF. CDR3 DNA sequence: TGTGCCAGCAGCTTAGGAGGGACAGGGTTATTGGCGGACAATGAGCAGTTCTTC. Full variable domain (missing parts from reference TRBV11-1 and TRBJ2-1): EAEVAQSPRYKITEKSQAVAFWCDPISGHATLYWYRQILGQGPELLVQFQDESVVDDSQLPKDRFSAERLKGVDSTLKIQPAELGDSAMYLCASSLGGTGLLADNEQFFGPGTRLTVL.

The chain uses TRBV5-1 and TRBJ1-2, with 9 bases identical to TRBD1. The CDR3 length is 15 residues. Trimming removed 1 base from V and 1 base from J; junction bases left unmatched: 2. CDR1 is SGHRS, CDR2 YFSETQ, per germline. In nucleotides, the CDR3 is TGCGCCAGCAGCTTGACAGGGGGCAGTAACTATGGCTACACCTTC. It translates to CASSLTGGSNYGYTF.

In this sample, this clonotype turned up many times. V is TRBV20-1 and J is TRBJ2-1; 13 nucleotides align to TRBD2. Unmatched junction bases numbered 7, after V lost 4 bases and J lost 10 bases. CDR1 and CDR2 (germline): DFQATT, SNEGSKA (reference sequence). The length of the CDR3 is 14 residues. CDR3 DNA sequence: TGCAGTGCTATAACTAGCGGGAGGGCCTCGGAGCAGTTCTTC. It is translated as CSAITSGRASEQFF.

This clonotype appeared many times. This sequence joins TRBV12-3 or TRBV12-4 and TRBJ1-5; the D is unclear. The ends were cut back, 6 bases at V and 9 bases at J, with 18 bases in the middle. The CDR3 loop spans 14 amino acids. In DNA form, the CDR3 reads TGTGCCAGCAGCACCGCCCCCCGGGCGGGGCCCCAGCATTTT. Its protein product is CASSTAPRAGPQHF.

This clonotype showed up just a few times. This chain links TRBV12-3 or TRBV12-4 with TRBJ2-7; TRBD2 agrees at 9 bases. V was clipped by 0 bases and J by 2 bases; unmatched bases: 5. There are 16 residues in the CDR3. CDR3 region: CASSLATAGGPYEQYF. CDR3 bases: TGTGCCAGCAGTTTAGCGACAGCGGGGGGCCCCTACGAGCAGTACTTC.